This TCR beta chain was sequenced in a study of cytomegalovirus exposure and HLA in healthy donors. Study-level results: An analysis done earlier found most TCR beta V segments productive about 87% or about 30% of the time. Most of the CMV-associated TCR beta chains (in a later analysis) appeared to be HLA-restricted.

CDR1 is SEHNR, CDR2 FQNEAQ, per germline (reference sequence). The CDR3 is 16 amino acids. V was shortened by 4 bases and J by 4 bases, with 17 bases between the two germline ends. 13 Jbeta primers and 60 Vbeta primers were used for the PCR. This table comes from immunoSEQ multiplex PCR, and its TCRdb copy is limited to in-frame clones, with some not included. The data contain about 160,000 clones, 68% of them seen just once; the ten biggest clones take up less than 1.5%. On this clone: Its specificity is not known.

This TCR came from a man aged 50 or older in good health and CMV-seronegative. The rearrangement joins TRBV7-9 to TRBJ1-3; D remains ambiguous. Sequences were obtained from PBMCs. Here the CDR3 DNA reads TGTGCCAGCAGCTCGCTCCTCGAGGGATCGGGAAACACCATATATTTT. The encoded protein is CASSSLLEGSGNTIYF.